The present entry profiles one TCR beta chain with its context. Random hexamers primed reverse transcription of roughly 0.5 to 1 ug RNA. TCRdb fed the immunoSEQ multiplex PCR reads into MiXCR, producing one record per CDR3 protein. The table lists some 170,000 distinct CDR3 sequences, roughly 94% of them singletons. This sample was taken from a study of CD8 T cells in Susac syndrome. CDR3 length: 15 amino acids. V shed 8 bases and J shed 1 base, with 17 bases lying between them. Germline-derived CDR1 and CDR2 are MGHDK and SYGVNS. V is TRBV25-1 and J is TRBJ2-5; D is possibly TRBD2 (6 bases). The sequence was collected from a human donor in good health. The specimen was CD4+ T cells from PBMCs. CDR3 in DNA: TGTGCCAGCGGAGGGGATCGGGGTTCCCAAGAGACCCAGTACTTC. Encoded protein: CASGGDRGSQETQYF.